The 31 T cell receptor beta chains given below trace back to one sample, sequenced in a study of cytomegalovirus exposure and HLA in healthy donors. 60 Vbeta and 13 Jbeta primers were used in PCR. Sequencing used immunoSEQ multiplex PCR; TCRdb keeps in-frame clones, though not all of them. The sample has roughly 86,000 clones; 60% to 80% are singletons. The sequenced material came from PBMCs. The receptor source for this set is a female donor in good health and CMV-seronegative.

The chain links TRBV7-2 to TRBJ1-1; D may be TRBD1 (5 bases). V gave up 4 bases and J gave up 1 base, with 13 bases separating them. From germline, CDR1 is SGHTA and CDR2 FQGNSA. The CDR3 is made up of 15 amino acids. The CDR3 reads CASSSFVGGNTEAFF. CDR3 DNA sequence: TGTGCCAGCAGCTCATTTGTGGGGGGGAACACTGAAGCTTTCTTT.

The J gene is TRBJ1-2, the V gene TRBV29-1; unclear D gene. Germline values: CDR1 SQVTM, CDR2 ANQGSEA. V was pared by 7 bases and J by 6 bases, with 18 bases between. There are 13 residues in the CDR3. The CDR3 nucleotides are TGCAGCGCTTCCGTGGGGTCGGGGAATGGCTACACCTTC. Amino acids: CSASVGSGNGYTF.

In its sample, this clone was seen a few times. The J gene is TRBJ1-5, the V gene TRBV6-6; no clear D. Germline CDR1 MNHNY, CDR2 SVGAGI (reference sequence). The CDR3 is 12 amino acids. Trimming shortened V by 5 bases and J by 6 bases, and 8 bases separated the two germline ends. The CDR3 DNA reads TGTGCCAGCAGTCTGCTAAGTCAGCCCCAGCATTTT. Residues: CASSLLSQPQHF.

The table lists this clone with a count of one. The rearrangement joins TRBV7-9 to TRBJ2-3; D is perhaps TRBD2 (7 bases). The germline V gene encodes CDR1 SEHNR and CDR2 FQNEAQ (reference sequence). This CDR3 has 15 amino acids. The germline V and J ends were trimmed by 5 bases and 4 bases, with 16 bases remaining between them. The CDR3 here is CASSPKGGGPDTQYF. CDR3 nucleotides: TGTGCCAGCAGCCCCAAGGGAGGGGGACCAGATACGCAGTATTTT. Looking up the rest from reference TRBV7-9 and TRBJ2-3 gives the full variable domain: DTGVSQNPRHKITKRGQNVTFRCDPISEHNRLYWYRQTLGQGPEFLTYFQNEAQLEKSRLLSDRFSAERPKGSFSTLEIQRTEQGDSAMYLCASSPKGGGPDTQYFGPGTRLTVL.

The chain carries TRBV7-3 and TRBJ1-2, with 10 bases identical to TRBD1. The CDR3 spans 13 residues. CDR1 and CDR2 (germline): SGHTA, FQGTGA. Losses at the gene ends were 5 bases for V and 8 bases for J; bases not matched to a gene: 5. This CDR3 is CASSPGQGEGYTF. Here the CDR3 DNA reads TGTGCCAGCAGCCCCGGACAGGGGGAAGGCTACACCTTC.

V gene TRBV29-1 combines with J gene TRBJ1-2, with a possible D match to TRBD1 (5 bases). Germline-derived CDR1 and CDR2 are SQVTM and ANQGSEA. There are 12 residues in the CDR3. V lost 4 bases and J lost 8, with 14 bases in between. CDR3 protein: CSVGGRVMGYTF. In nucleotides, the CDR3 is TGCAGCGTTGGGGGCCGGGTGATGGGCTACACCTTC.

V and J are TRBV19 and TRBJ1-1; 7 nucleotides line up with TRBD1. The CDR3 is 15 residues long. Germline CDR1 and CDR2: LNHDA and SQIVND (reference sequence). V gave up 4 bases and J gave up 6 bases; unmatched junction bases: 11. The CDR3, as DNA: TGTGCCAGTAGTAGACAGACAGGGTTGAGCGCTGAAGCTTTCTTT. Translation: CASSRQTGLSAEAFF. Filled out from reference TRBV19 and TRBJ1-1, the complete variable domain reads DGGITQSPKYLFRKEGQNVTLSCEQNLNHDAMYWYRQDPGQGLRLIYYSQIVNDFQKGDIAEGYSVSREKKESFPLTVTSAQKNPTAFYLCASSRQTGLSAEAFFGQGTRLTVV.

This clone has only a few counts. The rearrangement uses TRBV29-1 and TRBJ2-1; D is undetermined. This CDR3 has 14 residues. From germline, CDR1 is SQVTM and CDR2 ANQGSEA. V lost 0 bases and J 8 bases, leaving 14 bases between the germline ends. In nucleotides, the CDR3 is TGCAGCGTTGAAGACGGGTCTTCGCTCTATGAGCAGTTCTTC. It is translated as CSVEDGSSLYEQFF.

V usage is TRBV5-1 and J usage is TRBJ2-7; 8 bases align to TRBD1. Germline V gene data show CDR1 as SGHRS and CDR2 as YFSETQ. V lost 4 bases, J lost 2 bases, and 2 bases stayed unmatched. This CDR3 comprises 13 residues. CDR3 in DNA: TGCGCCAGCAGCCTGACAGGGGCCTACGAGCAGTACTTC. Its protein is CASSLTGAYEQYF.

This chain uses TRBV6-5 with TRBJ2-7, with 9 bases aligning to TRBD2. Trimming cost V 0 bases and J 5 bases; bases outside gene matches: 5. This CDR3 region has 15 residues. Germline V lookup: CDR1 MNHEY, CDR2 SVGAGI. This CDR3 is CASSYSAGGRHEQYF. In DNA, the CDR3 is TGTGCCAGCAGTTACTCGGCGGGAGGGAGACACGAGCAGTACTTC.

The chain carries TRBV5-6 and TRBJ2-2; 12 bases map to TRBD2. Germline-derived CDR1 and CDR2 are SGHDT and YYEEEE. Unmatched junction bases numbered 7, after V lost 4 bases and J lost 6 bases. The CDR3 is 16 residues long. The CDR3 region is CASSRLAGVSSGELFF. CDR3 bases: TGTGCCAGCAGCCGACTAGCGGGAGTTAGTTCCGGGGAGCTGTTTTTT.

The chain uses TRBV19 and TRBJ2-5; no clear D. CDR3 length: 9 amino acids. The V gene lost 10 bases and the J gene lost 2 bases, with 2 bases spanning the gap. From germline, CDR1 is LNHDA and CDR2 SQIVND (reference sequence). CDR3 nucleotide sequence: TGTGCCACTCAAGAGACCCAGTACTTC. Protein product: CATQETQYF.

This clone was counted between two and nine times. V gene TRBV5-1 combines with J gene TRBJ2-1; D is possibly TRBD1 (5 bases). The CDR3 length is 17 residues. Trimming cost V 1 base and J 12 bases, with 26 bases left between them. In germline, CDR1 is SGHRS, CDR2 YFSETQ. DNA for the CDR3: TGCGCCAGCAGCTTGTCCCCTTCGAACTTTGGGGCCGTCGGGCAGTTCTTC. This gives the protein CASSLSPSNFGAVGQFF.

The chain carries TRBV6-1 and TRBJ2-7, with 10 bases aligning to TRBD1. The V and J ends lost 3 bases and 3 bases, in that order; junction bases with no gene match: 5. CDR1 is MNHNS and CDR2 is SASEGT in the germline V gene. The CDR3 covers 15 residues. In DNA form, the CDR3 reads TGTGCCAGCAGTGAGACCGGGACAGGGGTCTACGAGCAGTACTTC. Its protein product is CASSETGTGVYEQYF.

The J gene is TRBJ1-5, the V gene TRBV30, with D hard to call. Germline loops: CDR1 GTSNPN, CDR2 SVGIG (reference sequence). This CDR3 is built from 13 residues. V was trimmed by 1 base and J by 0 bases, leaving 4 bases between them. CDR3 nucleotide sequence: TGTGCCTGGAGTGGCAGTAGCAATCAGCCCCAGCATTTT. Protein product: CAWSGSSNQPQHF.

This chain links TRBV5-6 with TRBJ2-7; 10 bases agree with TRBD1. Trimming at V came to 1 base and at J to 5 bases, leaving 9 bases not matched to a gene. Looked up from germline, CDR1 is SGHDT and CDR2 is YYEEEE. The CDR3 runs 16 residues. For the CDR3, the DNA is TGTGCCAGCAGCTTGCCACTCCGACAGGGGGCGGACGAGCAGTACTTC. The encoded protein is CASSLPLRQGADEQYF.

The V call is TRBV28, the J call TRBJ1-5; D might be TRBD1 (6 bases). V gave up 2 bases and J gave up 8 bases, with 13 bases separating them. Germline V CDR1 and CDR2: MDHEN, SYDVKM. The CDR3 sequence is 14 residues long. Written as DNA, the CDR3 is TGTGCCAGCAGTTTAGGACAGCAAGGTGAGCCCCAGCATTTT. Its translation: CASSLGQQGEPQHF.

This clone was recorded once. The chain couples TRBV9 to TRBJ1-5; D gene unclear. Germline V gene data show CDR1 as SGDLS and CDR2 as YYNGEE. V lost 4 bases, J lost 3 bases, and 14 bases lay in between. This CDR3 has 15 residues. This chain's CDR3 is CASSPGGLNNQPQHF. Written as DNA, the CDR3 is TGTGCCAGCAGCCCGGGTGGTCTTAACAATCAGCCCCAGCATTTT.

The chain combines TRBV2 with TRBJ1-1; D is unresolved. The germline V gene encodes CDR1 SNHLY and CDR2 FYNNEI. The CDR3 length is 14 residues. V lost 6 bases to trimming and J lost 0 bases, with 11 bases between them. The CDR3 DNA follows: TGTGCCAGCAGGGCCGGGTTCCTGAACACTGAAGCTTTCTTT. This encodes CASRAGFLNTEAFF.

The chain combines TRBV7-9 with TRBJ2-1; 12 bases map to TRBD1. Germline V CDR1 and CDR2: SEHNR, FQNEAQ (reference sequence). After removal of 5 bases from V and 9 bases from J, the junction contained 8 bases not matched to a gene. The CDR3 has 15 amino acids. The CDR3 DNA is TGTGCCAGCAGCCCCGCCGGGACAGGGGGCGCTGAGCAGTTCTTC. Translating gives CASSPAGTGGAEQFF.

The V call is TRBV27, the J call TRBJ2-3, with D possibly TRBD1 on 5 matching bases. Deletions cut 3 bases from V and 4 bases from J, with 17 bases between. Germline-derived CDR1 and CDR2 are MNHEY and SMNVEV (reference sequence). The CDR3 sequence is 16 residues long. CDR3 region: CASSFEAGMVADTQYF. CDR3 nucleotide sequence: TGTGCCAGCAGTTTCGAAGCAGGGATGGTCGCAGATACGCAGTATTTT.

This chain connects TRBV6-5 to TRBJ2-7; TRBD2 matches at 11 bases. The CDR3 loop spans 15 amino acids. CDR1 and CDR2 (germline): MNHEY, SVGAGI. Trimming cost V 4 bases and J 5 bases; bases outside gene matches: 7. The CDR3 loop is CASSFTGTSGNEQYF. The DNA for the CDR3 is TGTGCCAGCAGTTTTACCGGGACTAGCGGAAACGAGCAGTACTTC.

Comments on this clone: Its ends do not fully match the called genes, so a read error is possible. The J gene is TRBJ2-5, the V gene TRBV7-7, with D perhaps TRBD1 (5 bases). The germline V gene encodes CDR1 SSHAT and CDR2 FNYEAQ (reference sequence). CDR3 length: 14 amino acids. The CDR3 DNA sequence: TGTGCTAGCAGCCCAGGACATTTCCAAGAGACCCAGTACTTC. Translated, it gives CASSPGHFQETQYF.

In its sample, this clone was seen a few times. V is TRBV7-8 and J is TRBJ1-2; 12 nucleotides align to TRBD1. Germline loops: CDR1 SGHVS, CDR2 FQNEAQ. The CDR3 length is 16 residues. Trimming removed 2 bases from V and 5 bases from J; junction bases left unmatched: 6. The CDR3 sequence is CASSLRDRGLQYGYTF. The CDR3 coding sequence is TGTGCCAGCAGCTTAAGGGACAGGGGGCTTCAGTATGGCTACACCTTC.

The genes are TRBV7-2 and TRBJ2-1; the match to TRBD2 covers 15 bases. The V gene end was trimmed by 4 bases and the J gene end by 7 bases; junction bases not matched to a gene: 5. There are 16 residues in the CDR3. CDR1 and CDR2 (germline): SGHTA, FQGNSA. The CDR3 sequence: CASSSWTSGRGNEQFF. The CDR3 nucleotides read TGTGCCAGCAGCTCATGGACTAGCGGGAGGGGGAATGAGCAGTTCTTC.

The rearrangement uses TRBV5-1 and TRBJ2-7; TRBD1 agrees at 10 bases. CDR1 is SGHRS and CDR2 is YFSETQ in the germline V gene. V gave up 2 bases and J gave up 3 bases; unmatched junction bases: 11. The CDR3 totals 17 residues. The CDR3 sequence: CASSFPSTGGAGYEQYF. The DNA of the CDR3 is TGCGCCAGCAGCTTCCCCTCGACAGGGGGCGCGGGCTACGAGCAGTACTTC.

In its sample, this clone was seen a few times. The chain employs TRBV28 and TRBJ1-3; D gene ambiguous. Germline CDR1 is MDHEN and CDR2 is SYDVKM. The CDR3 has 14 residues. V was pared by 4 bases and J by 4 bases, with 11 bases between. The CDR3 DNA sequence: TGTGCCAGCAGTTCCGACAACACAGGAAACACCATATATTTT. Its protein is CASSSDNTGNTIYF.

V and J are TRBV6-5 and TRBJ1-1; weak D call: TRBD1 (6 bases). Germline CDR1 reads MNHEY; CDR2 reads SVGAGI. CDR3 length equals 13 residues. DNA of the CDR3: TGTGTCTCAAACACAGGGATGAACACTGAAGCTTTCTTT. Its translation: CVSNTGMNTEAFF.

This chain joins TRBV7-9 and TRBJ1-3; no clear D. This CDR3 comprises 14 residues. Germline-derived CDR1 and CDR2 are SEHNR and FQNEAQ (reference sequence). The V gene lost 3 bases and the J gene lost 5 bases, with 11 bases spanning the gap. This CDR3 is CASSLADLRNTIYF. The CDR3 nucleotides are TGTGCCAGCAGCTTGGCAGACTTAAGAAACACCATATATTTT.

The J gene is TRBJ1-1, the V gene TRBV5-1, with 8 positions matching TRBD1. The CDR3 is 14 amino acids. In germline, CDR1 is SGHRS, CDR2 YFSETQ. With 2 bases clipped from V and 6 bases from J, the junction kept 6 bases outside the gene matches. CDR3 loop: CASSLRTGKAEAFF. The CDR3 DNA is TGCGCCAGCAGCTTAAGGACAGGGAAGGCTGAAGCTTTCTTT.

In this sample, this clone turned up once. The chain carries TRBV19 and TRBJ1-2, with TRBD1 matching over 9 bases. CDR3 length equals 13 residues. The germline V gene encodes CDR1 LNHDA and CDR2 SQIVND (reference sequence). V was clipped by 7 bases and J by 4 bases; unmatched bases: 4. CDR3 residues: CASKTGGGYGYTF. The CDR3 nucleotides are TGTGCCAGTAAAACAGGGGGCGGCTATGGCTACACCTTC.